This T cell receptor beta chain comes out of a study of shared clonotypes between healthy human individuals. Study outcomes and limitations: Rarefaction revealed incomplete sorted-subset sequencing despite large depth. Around 4.7% was the fraction of naive CD4 clonotypes found shared across a few donors.

Samples underwent the assay at deep level. Evenly divided among several immunoSEQ plates was the genomic DNA of each subset. Sequenced by immunoSEQ multiplex PCR; TCRdb stores in-frame clones only, minus some. This sample carries about 2,100,000 clones, just over 90% of them seen once, and the ten largest clones take 1.5% to 2%. Naivety among CD8 cells was defined by CD45RO negativity and positive CCR7 selection, thereby excluding terminally differentiated effector memory CD45RA+ cells. Germline values: CDR1 LGHNA, CDR2 YSLEER. The CDR3 is 14 amino acids. V lost 5 bases, J lost 9 bases, and 20 bases lay in between. Points on this clone: The antigen is undetermined.

The sequence came from a man aged 18 to 29 in good health. Some clones in this sample may be carry-over from other donors' samples. The specimen was naive CD8+ T cells from PBMCs. The rearrangement joins TRBV4-3 to TRBJ2-7; the D call may be TRBD1 or TRBD2 (5 bases each). CDR3 sequence reads: CASSTGTDSRVQYF. The CDR3 DNA is TGCGCCAGCAGCACCGGGACGGACTCCAGGGTGCAGTACTTC.